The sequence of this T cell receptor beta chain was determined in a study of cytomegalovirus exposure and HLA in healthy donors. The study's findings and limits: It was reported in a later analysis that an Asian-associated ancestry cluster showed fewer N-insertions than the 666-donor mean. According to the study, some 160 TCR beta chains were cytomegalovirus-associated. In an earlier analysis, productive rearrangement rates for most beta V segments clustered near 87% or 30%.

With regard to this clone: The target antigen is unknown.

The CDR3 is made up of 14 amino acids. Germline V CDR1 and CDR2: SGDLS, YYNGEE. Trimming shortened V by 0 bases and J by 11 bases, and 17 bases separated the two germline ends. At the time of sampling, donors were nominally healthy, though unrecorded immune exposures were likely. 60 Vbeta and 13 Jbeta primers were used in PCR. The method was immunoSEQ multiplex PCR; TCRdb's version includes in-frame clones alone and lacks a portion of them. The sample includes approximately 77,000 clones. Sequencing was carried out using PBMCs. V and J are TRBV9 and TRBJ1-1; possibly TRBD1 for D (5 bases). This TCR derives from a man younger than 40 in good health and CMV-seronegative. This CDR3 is CASSVDRTSRLAFF. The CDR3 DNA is TGTGCCAGCAGCGTAGATCGGACATCAAGGCTCGCTTTCTTT. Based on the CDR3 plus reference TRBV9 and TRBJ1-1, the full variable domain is DSGVTQTPKHLITATGQRVTLRCSPRSGDLSVYWYQQSLDQGLQFLIQYYNGEERAKGNILERFSAQQFPDLHSELNLSSLELGDSALYFCASSVDRTSRLAFFGQGTRLTVV.